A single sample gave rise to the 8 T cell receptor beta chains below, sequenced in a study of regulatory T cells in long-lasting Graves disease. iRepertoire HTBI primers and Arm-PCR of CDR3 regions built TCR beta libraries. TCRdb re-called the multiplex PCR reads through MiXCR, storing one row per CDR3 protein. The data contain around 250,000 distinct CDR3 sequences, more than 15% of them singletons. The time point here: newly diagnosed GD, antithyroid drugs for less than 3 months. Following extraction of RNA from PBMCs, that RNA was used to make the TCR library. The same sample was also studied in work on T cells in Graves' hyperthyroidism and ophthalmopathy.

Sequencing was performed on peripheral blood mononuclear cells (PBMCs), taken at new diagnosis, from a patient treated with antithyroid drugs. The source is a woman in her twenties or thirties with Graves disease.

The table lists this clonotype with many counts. The CDR3 region is CASSPVYEGTEAFF. The CDR3, as DNA: TGTGCCAGCAGCCCAGTCTATGAAGGGACTGAAGCTTTCTTT. The chain joins TRBV5-6 to TRBJ1-1; no firm D call. V was pared by 4 bases and J by 5 bases, with 15 bases between. The CDR3 sequence is 14 residues long. The V gene's germline CDR1 is SGHDT and CDR2 YYEEEE.

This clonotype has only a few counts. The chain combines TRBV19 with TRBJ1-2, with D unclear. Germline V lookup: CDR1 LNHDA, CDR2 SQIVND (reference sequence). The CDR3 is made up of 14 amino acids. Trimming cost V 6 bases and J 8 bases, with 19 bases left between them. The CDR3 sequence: CASRSGAVHGGYTF. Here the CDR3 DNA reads TGTGCCAGTAGGTCGGGCGCGGTCCATGGCGGCTACACCTTC.

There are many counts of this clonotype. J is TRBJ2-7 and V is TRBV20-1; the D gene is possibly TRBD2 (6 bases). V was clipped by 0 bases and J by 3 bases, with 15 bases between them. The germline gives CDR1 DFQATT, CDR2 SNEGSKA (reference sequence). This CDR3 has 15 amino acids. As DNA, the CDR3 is TGCAGTGCTAGAGATGGGTTTGGCGGGAACTACGAGCAGTACTTC. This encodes CSARDGFGGNYEQYF.

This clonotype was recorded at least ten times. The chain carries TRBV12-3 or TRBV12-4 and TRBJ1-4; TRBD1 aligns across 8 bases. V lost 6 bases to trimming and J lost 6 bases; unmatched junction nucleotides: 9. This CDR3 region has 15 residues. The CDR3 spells CASRLSRTGYEKLFF. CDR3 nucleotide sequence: TGTGCCAGCAGGCTGTCCCGGACAGGGTATGAAAAACTGTTTTTT.

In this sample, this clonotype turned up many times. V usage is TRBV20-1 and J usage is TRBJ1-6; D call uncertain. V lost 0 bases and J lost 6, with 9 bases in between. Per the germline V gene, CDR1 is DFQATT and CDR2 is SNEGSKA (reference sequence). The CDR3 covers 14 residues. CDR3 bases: TGCAGTGCTAGAGATGAGGGAATTAATTCACCCCTCCACTTT. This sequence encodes CSARDEGINSPLHF.

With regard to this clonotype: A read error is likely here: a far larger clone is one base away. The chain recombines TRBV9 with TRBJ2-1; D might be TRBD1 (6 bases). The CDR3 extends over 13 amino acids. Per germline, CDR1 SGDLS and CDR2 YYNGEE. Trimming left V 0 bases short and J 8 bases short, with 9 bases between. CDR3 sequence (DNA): TGTGCCAGCAGCGTAGACAGGGTGTATGAGCAGTTCTTC. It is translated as CASSVDRVYEQFF.

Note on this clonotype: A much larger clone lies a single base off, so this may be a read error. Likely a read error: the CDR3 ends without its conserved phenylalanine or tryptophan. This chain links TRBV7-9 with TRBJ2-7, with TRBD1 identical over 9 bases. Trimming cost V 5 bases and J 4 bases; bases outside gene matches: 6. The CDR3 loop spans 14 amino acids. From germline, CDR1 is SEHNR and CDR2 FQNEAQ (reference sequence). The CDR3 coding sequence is TGTGCCAGCAGCGGGGGGACAGGGTATTACGAGCAGTACTCC. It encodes CASSGGTGYYEQYS.

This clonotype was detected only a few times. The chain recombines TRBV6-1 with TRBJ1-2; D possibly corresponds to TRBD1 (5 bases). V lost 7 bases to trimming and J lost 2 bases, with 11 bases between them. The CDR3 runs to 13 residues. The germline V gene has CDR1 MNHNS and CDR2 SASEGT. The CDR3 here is CASIGGANYGYTF. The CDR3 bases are TGTGCCAGCATCGGTGGGGCGAACTATGGCTACACCTTC.